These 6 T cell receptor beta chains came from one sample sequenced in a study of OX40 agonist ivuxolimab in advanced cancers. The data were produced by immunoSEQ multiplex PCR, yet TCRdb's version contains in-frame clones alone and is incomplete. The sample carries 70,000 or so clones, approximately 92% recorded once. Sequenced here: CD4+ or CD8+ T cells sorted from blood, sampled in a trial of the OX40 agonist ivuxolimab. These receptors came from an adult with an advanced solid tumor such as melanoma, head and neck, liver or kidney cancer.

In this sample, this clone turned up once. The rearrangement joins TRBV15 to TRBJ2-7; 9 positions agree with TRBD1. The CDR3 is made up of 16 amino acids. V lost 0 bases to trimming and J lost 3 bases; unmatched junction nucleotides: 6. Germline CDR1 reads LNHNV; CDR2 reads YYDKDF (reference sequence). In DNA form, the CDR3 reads TGTGCCACCAGCAGAGATAGGGGGACAGGGTACTACGAGCAGTACTTC. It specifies CATSRDRGTGYYEQYF.

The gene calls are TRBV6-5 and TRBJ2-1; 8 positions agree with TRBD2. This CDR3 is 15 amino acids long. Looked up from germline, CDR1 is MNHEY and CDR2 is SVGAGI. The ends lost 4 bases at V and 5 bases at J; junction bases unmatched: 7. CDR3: CASSSSLAAHNEQFF. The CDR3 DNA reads TGTGCCAGCAGTTCCTCACTAGCGGCGCACAATGAGCAGTTCTTC.

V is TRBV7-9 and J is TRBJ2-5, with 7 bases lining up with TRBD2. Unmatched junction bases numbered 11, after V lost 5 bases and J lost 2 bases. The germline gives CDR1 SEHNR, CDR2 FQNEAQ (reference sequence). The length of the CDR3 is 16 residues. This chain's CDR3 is CASSTPGAGLQETQYF. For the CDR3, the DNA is TGTGCCAGCAGCACGCCAGGAGCGGGGCTTCAAGAGACCCAGTACTTC.

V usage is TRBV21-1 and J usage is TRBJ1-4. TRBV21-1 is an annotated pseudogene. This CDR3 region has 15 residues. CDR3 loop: CASSGGQATNEKLFF. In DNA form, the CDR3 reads TGTGCCAGCTCGGGAGGACAGGCAACTAATGAAAAACTGTTTTTT.

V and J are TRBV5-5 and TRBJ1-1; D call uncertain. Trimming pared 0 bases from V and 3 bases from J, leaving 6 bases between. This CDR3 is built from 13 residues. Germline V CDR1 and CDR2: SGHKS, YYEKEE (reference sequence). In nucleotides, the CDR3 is TGTGCCAGCAGCTTGGGTCAGCACACTGAAGCTTTCTTT. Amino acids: CASSLGQHTEAFF.

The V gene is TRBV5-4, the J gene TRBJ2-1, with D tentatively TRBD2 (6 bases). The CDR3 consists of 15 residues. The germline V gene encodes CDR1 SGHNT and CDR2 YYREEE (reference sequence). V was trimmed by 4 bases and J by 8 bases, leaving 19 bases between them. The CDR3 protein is CASSLGRGPLDEQFF. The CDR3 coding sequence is TGTGCCAGCAGCCTGGGGCGGGGCCCCTTAGATGAGCAGTTCTTC. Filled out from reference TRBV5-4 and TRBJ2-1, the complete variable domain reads ETGVTQSPTHLIKTRGQQVTLRCSSQSGHNTVSWYQQALGQGPQFIFQYYREEENGRGNFPPRFSGLQFPNYSSELNVNALELDDSALYLCASSLGRGPLDEQFFGPGTRLTVL.